Reported below is one T cell receptor beta chain. Trimming stripped 3 bases from V and 9 bases from J, with 21 bases between. CDR3 size: 15 residues. Per the germline V gene, CDR1 is MDHEN and CDR2 is SYDVKM. The record originates from a study of T cell changes during pregnancy in multiple sclerosis. Method: immunoSEQ multiplex PCR; TCRdb's copy keeps in-frame clones and lacks some. The profile covers around 29,000 clones, with more than 75% appearing a single time and approximately 8% taken by the ten largest. The sample was CD8+ T cells from peripheral blood mononuclear cells, taken after pregnancy. This TCR was recovered from a female donor with multiple sclerosis, enrolled in a pregnancy study. The rearrangement links TRBV28 to TRBJ2-7, with D perhaps TRBD1 (6 bases). The CDR3 reads CASSLQGLAVEGQYF. The CDR3 DNA is TGTGCCAGCAGTTTGCAGGGGCTAGCAGTTGAGGGGCAGTACTTC.